This TCR beta chain is drawn from a study of blood T cell repertoires in COVID-19. Per the original methods: Amplification from reference gene primers served as the basis for estimated nucleated cell counts. TCRdb's table, derived via immunoSEQ multiplex PCR, lists solely in-frame clones and lacks some. The V and J calls and clone size come from that table; D and trimming were worked out from the DNA. This table holds about 150,000 clones, approximately 85% found once. Patients from Seattle were sampled longitudinally, starting during active infection. Trimming left V 2 bases short and J 5 bases short, with 12 bases between. CDR1 MNHNS and CDR2 SASEGT come from the germline V gene. This CDR3 contains 15 residues.

The TCR comes from a man aged 55 to 70 with COVID-19, enrolled during active disease. Sequencing was done on a sample of peripheral blood. The rearrangement joins TRBV6-1 to TRBJ2-2, with D uncertain. The CDR3 coding sequence is TGTGCCAGCAGTGAATGGTCGAGTAATACCGGGGAGCTGTTTTTT. Translation gives CASSEWSSNTGELFF.